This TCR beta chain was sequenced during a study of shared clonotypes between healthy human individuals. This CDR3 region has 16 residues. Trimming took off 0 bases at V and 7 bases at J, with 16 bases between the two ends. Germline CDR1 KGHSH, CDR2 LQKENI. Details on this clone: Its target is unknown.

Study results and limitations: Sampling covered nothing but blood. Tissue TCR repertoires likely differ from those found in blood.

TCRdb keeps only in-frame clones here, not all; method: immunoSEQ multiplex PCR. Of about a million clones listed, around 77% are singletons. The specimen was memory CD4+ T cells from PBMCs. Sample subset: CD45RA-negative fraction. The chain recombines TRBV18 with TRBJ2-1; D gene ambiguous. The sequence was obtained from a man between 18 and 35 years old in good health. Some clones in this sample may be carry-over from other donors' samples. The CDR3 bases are TGTGCCAGCTCACCACCGGAGAGGTGGGGTGCAAATGAGCAGTTCTTC. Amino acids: CASSPPERWGANEQFF.